These 24 T cell receptor beta chains originate from one sample sequenced in a study of T cell responses to AZD1222 COVID-19 vaccine. Produced via immunoSEQ multiplex PCR; TCRdb's table is partial and in-frame only. The sample gives about 200,000 clones, 85% to 95% of which show up once; around 1% is in the top ten. Here the sequenced sample was peripheral blood, taken 28 days after the second AZD1222 dose. The receptors originated from an adult who received the AZD1222 COVID-19 vaccine.

The chain couples TRBV5-1 to TRBJ1-2; no reliable D call. V was shortened by 0 bases and J by 8 bases, with 17 bases between the two germline ends. Germline-derived CDR1 and CDR2 are SGHRS and YFSETQ. The CDR3 extends over 15 amino acids. CDR3 in DNA: TGCGCCAGCAGCTTGGAGGCTTCAGGCACATGGGGCTACACCTTC. Residues: CASSLEASGTWGYTF.

This clone has more than one count but fewer than ten. The J gene is TRBJ2-7, the V gene TRBV28; D is ambiguous. Trimming left V 2 bases short and J 3 bases short, with 5 bases between. The germline gives CDR1 MDHEN, CDR2 SYDVKM. This CDR3 has 12 residues. This CDR3 reads CASSLLSYEQYF. In DNA, the CDR3 is TGTGCCAGCAGTTTACTGAGCTACGAGCAGTACTTC.

The chain recombines TRBV5-1 with TRBJ1-1; D call uncertain. The CDR3 has 13 residues. Germline loops: CDR1 SGHRS, CDR2 YFSETQ. V lost 0 bases and J lost 1, with 4 bases in between. This chain's CDR3 is CASSLGRNTEAFF. The DNA of the CDR3 is TGCGCCAGCAGCTTGGGCCGGAACACTGAAGCTTTCTTT.

The chain recombines TRBV7-2 with TRBJ2-6, with TRBD1 identical over 12 bases. V lost 5 bases, J lost 4 bases, and 3 bases stayed unmatched. The V gene's germline CDR1 is SGHTA and CDR2 FQGNSA. The CDR3 runs to 16 residues. The DNA of the CDR3 is TGTGCCAGCAGCACGGGACAGGGGGCGGGGGCCAACGTCCTGACTTTC. Protein product: CASSTGQGAGANVLTF.

J is TRBJ1-1 and V is TRBV28, with D perhaps matching TRBD1 (6 bases). Germline loops: CDR1 MDHEN, CDR2 SYDVKM. The V gene lost 2 bases and the J gene lost 4 bases, with 11 bases spanning the gap. The CDR3 covers 14 residues. The CDR3 region has the DNA TGTGCCAGCAGTTTAATCCAGGGGTTCACTGAAGCTTTCTTT. Protein product: CASSLIQGFTEAFF.

Only one count was recorded for this clone. V and J are TRBV27 and TRBJ1-1, with D tentatively TRBD1 (5 bases). This CDR3 comprises 16 residues. Germline CDR1 and CDR2: MNHEY and SMNVEV (reference sequence). Trimming shortened V by 2 bases and J by 5 bases, and 18 bases separated the two germline ends. The CDR3 region has the DNA TGTGCCAGCAGTTTAGGCCAGGCGGGACGGGGTACTGAAGCTTTCTTT. It encodes CASSLGQAGRGTEAFF.

This clone showed up just a few times. The chain carries TRBV5-1 and TRBJ1-1, with D tentatively TRBD1 (6 bases). The V gene's germline CDR1 is SGHRS and CDR2 YFSETQ. V gave up 2 bases and J gave up 1 base, with 12 bases separating them. This CDR3 comprises 15 residues. This chain's CDR3 is CASSFRGLENTEAFF. For the CDR3, the DNA is TGCGCCAGCAGCTTCAGGGGTCTGGAGAACACTGAAGCTTTCTTT.

The J gene is TRBJ1-1, the V gene TRBV9; D gene unclear. This CDR3 contains 17 residues. The V gene's germline CDR1 is SGDLS and CDR2 YYNGEE. Trimming shortened V by 1 base and J by 1 base, and 17 bases separated the two germline ends. The DNA of the CDR3 is TGTGCCAGCAGCGTAAGTGGGAGCGAGCCCCAGAACACTGAAGCTTTCTTT. Translating it yields CASSVSGSEPQNTEAFF.

The CDR3 loop is CASSLCAGTSGGANKTQYF. DNA for the CDR3: TGTGCCAGCAGTTTATGCGCCGGGACTAGCGGGGGGGCCAATAAGACCCAGTACTTC. The chain couples TRBV28 to TRBJ2-5, with TRBD2 matching over 16 bases. V shed 0 bases, J shed 6 bases, and the junction held 10 bases outside the gene matches. This CDR3 comprises 19 residues. The V gene's germline CDR1 is MDHEN and CDR2 SYDVKM.

The V and J genes are TRBV15 and TRBJ1-1; 9 bases match TRBD1. This CDR3 comprises 14 residues. The germline V gene encodes CDR1 LNHNV and CDR2 YYDKDF (reference sequence). J was trimmed by 7 bases and V by 1 base; bases with no gene match: 4. The CDR3 bases are TGTGCCACCAGCAGAGTACAGGGGGCGGGTGAAGCTTTCTTT. Encoded protein: CATSRVQGAGEAFF.

J is TRBJ1-2 and V is TRBV4-1; no firm D call. Looked up from germline, CDR1 is MGHRA and CDR2 is YSYEKL. The CDR3 loop spans 14 amino acids. Trimming cost V 1 base and J 7 bases, with 13 bases left between them. This CDR3 reads CASSQGRVPAGYTF. In DNA, the CDR3 is TGCGCCAGCAGCCAAGGACGAGTCCCAGCTGGCTACACCTTC.

This clone occurred once. The chain recombines TRBV7-6 with TRBJ1-1; no clear D. The germline gives CDR1 SGHVS, CDR2 FNYEAQ. CDR3 length: 14 residues. The V and J ends lost 0 bases and 0 bases respectively, with 5 bases between them. CDR3 in amino acids: CASSLARVNTEAFF. Here the CDR3 DNA reads TGTGCCAGCAGCTTAGCTCGGGTGAACACTGAAGCTTTCTTT.

The chain is built from TRBV28 and TRBJ1-2; maybe TRBD1 (6 bases). Germline CDR1 reads MDHEN; CDR2 reads SYDVKM. The CDR3 is 16 residues long. Trimming took 3 bases from V and 3 from J, leaving 17 bases between them. The CDR3 region has the DNA TGTGCCAGCAGTTTGGGTGGTGGGGGGGGCGACTATGGCTACACCTTC. Protein sequence: CASSLGGGGGDYGYTF.

This clone was recorded only once. The chain links TRBV30 to TRBJ1-3, with no clear D. CDR3 length equals 17 residues. Germline CDR1 reads GTSNPN; CDR2 reads SVGIG (reference sequence). V lost 2 bases to trimming and J lost 0 bases, with 17 bases between them. For the CDR3, the DNA is TGTGCCTGGAGTTATCGCGGCGACCGACACTCTGGAAACACCATATATTTT. This translates into CAWSYRGDRHSGNTIYF.

The rearrangement joins TRBV12-5 to TRBJ2-2; D is uncertain. Trimming left V 7 bases short and J 5 bases short, with 14 bases between. CDR1 and CDR2 from the germline V gene are LGHNT and FRNRAP. This CDR3 has 14 residues. Here the CDR3 DNA reads TGTGCTAGTGCCTGGAAGGTCGAGACCGGGGAGCTGTTTTTT. It specifies CASAWKVETGELFF.

The chain joins TRBV5-1 to TRBJ1-2, with TRBD1 matching 9 bases. The germline V gene encodes CDR1 SGHRS and CDR2 YFSETQ. There are 13 residues in the CDR3. Trimming at V came to 5 bases and at J to 8 bases, leaving 7 bases not matched to a gene. The CDR3 protein is CASRQGQGWGYTF. CDR3 bases: TGCGCCAGCAGACAGGGACAGGGTTGGGGCTACACCTTC. Based on the CDR3 plus reference TRBV5-1 and TRBJ1-2, the full variable domain is KAGVTQTPRYLIKTRGQQVTLSCSPISGHRSVSWYQQTPGQGLQFLFEYFSETQRNKGNFPGRFSGRQFSNSRSEMNVSTLELGDSALYLCASRQGQGWGYTFGSGTRLTVV.

The gene calls are TRBV6-5 and TRBJ2-7, with no clear D. The ends were cut back, 5 bases at V and 1 base at J, with 15 bases in the middle. The CDR3 spans 15 residues. Germline loops: CDR1 MNHEY, CDR2 SVGAGI. DNA for the CDR3: TGTGCCAGCAGTCACCCCCTAGGCGGTTCCTACGAGCAGTACTTC. Translating gives CASSHPLGGSYEQYF.

As DNA, the CDR3 is TGCGCCAGCAAACAGCCCAACAACAGCACAGATACGCAGTATTTT. Translation gives CASKQPNNSTDTQYF. The chain links TRBV10-1 to TRBJ2-3, with D hard to call. From germline, CDR1 is WNHNN and CDR2 SYGVQD (reference sequence). V was trimmed by 7 bases and J by 0 bases, leaving 14 bases between them. The CDR3 covers 15 residues.

The chain employs TRBV27 and TRBJ1-6; perhaps TRBD1 as D (6 bases). The length of the CDR3 is 15 residues. V was pared by 7 bases and J by 7 bases, with 17 bases between. CDR1 and CDR2 (germline): MNHEY, SMNVEV (reference sequence). The CDR3 DNA reads TGTGCCAGCACCACTTACCGGGGGCGAAATTCACCCCTCCACTTT. It codes for CASTTYRGRNSPLHF.

In this sample, this clone turned up once. CDR3 in DNA: TGTGCCAGCAGTGACCTGGACAGCTCCCTGGAAAAACTGTTTTTT. Translation gives CASSDLDSSLEKLFF. The chain uses TRBV25-1 and TRBJ1-4; tentative D call: TRBD1 (6 bases). The CDR3 is 15 amino acids. V shed 3 bases and J shed 8 bases, with 16 bases lying between them. CDR1 and CDR2 from the germline V gene are MGHDK and SYGVNS.

The chain has TRBV11-3 and TRBJ1-1; tentative D call: TRBD1 (6 bases). Germline values: CDR1 SGHNT, CDR2 YENEEA. The V and J ends lost 8 bases and 3 bases respectively, with 22 bases between them. The CDR3 runs 16 residues. CDR3 in amino acids: CASSPGRGRLDTEAFF. The CDR3 DNA is TGTGCCAGCTCCCCGGGCAGGGGACGTTTAGACACTGAAGCTTTCTTT.

This rearrangement joins TRBV3-1 (or the pseudogene TRBV3-2) to TRBJ1-4; 7 bases align to TRBD1. This CDR3 has 16 residues. V shed 4 bases, J shed 0 bases, and the junction held 5 bases outside the gene matches. Germline CDR1 reads LGHDT; CDR2 reads YNNKEL (reference sequence). CDR3 loop: CASSRRDSSTNEKLFF. In DNA form, the CDR3 reads TGTGCCAGCAGCCGGCGGGACAGCTCAACTAATGAAAAACTGTTTTTT.

The chain carries TRBV18 and TRBJ1-1; D gene unclear. Germline V gene sequence: CDR1 KGHSH, CDR2 LQKENI. The CDR3 spans 15 residues. With 0 bases removed from V and 3 bases from J, the gap between germline ends came to 11 bases. The CDR3 region has the DNA TGTGCCAGCTCACCACCACCCGGCAGCTACACTGAAGCTTTCTTT. Translating it yields CASSPPPGSYTEAFF. The variable domain in full, completed from reference TRBV18 and TRBJ1-1, reads NAGVMQNPRHLVRRRGQEARLRCSPMKGHSHVYWYRQLPEEGLKFMVYLQKENIIDESGMPKERFSAEFPKEGPSILRIQQVVRGDSAAYFCASSPPPGSYTEAFFGQGTRLTVV.

This chain connects TRBV27 to TRBJ2-2; no clear D. The CDR3 is 13 amino acids. Deletions cut 3 bases from V and 2 bases from J, with 4 bases between. In germline, CDR1 is MNHEY, CDR2 SMNVEV (reference sequence). The CDR3 protein is CASSFGNTGELFF. CDR3 bases: TGTGCCAGCAGTTTTGGTAACACCGGGGAGCTGTTTTTT.